This entry describes one T cell receptor beta chain. This record comes from a study of identifying expanded T cells in peripheral blood. TCRdb's table, derived via immunoSEQ multiplex PCR, lists solely in-frame clones and lacks some. The sample carries approximately 110,000 clones, about 89% recorded once. This TCR came from a person aged 18-69 years in good health. Sequenced material: blood.

The CDR3 sequence: CATRTGLDGYTF. CDR3 sequence (DNA): TGTGCCACCCGGACAGGGTTGGATGGCTACACCTTC. The V gene is TRBV27, the J gene TRBJ1-2; 8 bases are shared with TRBD1. This CDR3 region has 12 residues. After removal of 10 bases from V and 6 bases from J, the junction contained 7 bases not matched to a gene. CDR1 is MNHEY, CDR2 SMNVEV, per germline (reference sequence).